These T cell receptor beta chains were read from a single sample in a study of a mutant IDH1 vaccine in newly diagnosed glioma. Their specific antigens are unknown. Clones were read by immunoSEQ multiplex PCR, and TCRdb kept only the in-frame ones, dropping some. The sample has around 100,000 clones, under 90% seen once. Here the sequenced sample was PBMCs, taken from a glioma patient whose treatment included an IDH1 peptide vaccine. The receptors were sampled from a woman aged 45-65 years with glioma. CDR3s include the opening cysteine and the closing phenylalanine or tryptophan. The order of the fields is V gene, clone size, D gene, J gene, CDR3 DNA, CDR3 protein. The D gene is left open where the match is weak. Size is omitted from some rows. Given values are once, few, many or a class for expanded clones.

v_gene: TRBV7-7
abundance: NA
d_gene: NA
j_gene: TRBJ2-5
CDR3nt: TGTGCTAGCGGCTTAACGGGCAGCCAAGAGACCCAGTACTTC
CDR3aa: CASGLTGSQETQYF

v_gene: TRBV5-1
abundance: NA
d_gene: TRBD1
j_gene: TRBJ1-1
CDR3nt: TGCGCCAGCAGCTTGAGTCCGGGACAGGGTGGCACTGAAGCTTTCTTT
CDR3aa: CASSLSPGQGGTEAFF

v_gene: TRBV2
abundance: few
d_gene: TRBD2
j_gene: TRBJ2-7
CDR3nt: TGTGCCACCCGAAGGACTAGTGACGAGCAGTACTTC
CDR3aa: CATRRTSDEQYF

v_gene: TRBV10-2
abundance: NA
d_gene: NA
j_gene: TRBJ1-4
CDR3nt: TGCGCCAGCAGTGAGTCGCGGGGAAGGCTCGGGAAACTGTTTTTT
CDR3aa: CASSESRGRLGKLFF

v_gene: TRBV28
abundance: NA
d_gene: NA
j_gene: TRBJ1-2
CDR3nt: TGTGCCAGCAGTTTATGGGGAGACAGATACTATGGCTACACCTTC
CDR3aa: CASSLWGDRYYGYTF

v_gene: TRBV5-1
abundance: few
d_gene: TRBD1
j_gene: TRBJ1-6
CDR3nt: TGCGCCAGCAGCTTACAGGGGTCACCCCTCCACTTT
CDR3aa: CASSLQGSPLHF

v_gene: TRBV29-1
abundance: NA
d_gene: NA
j_gene: TRBJ2-3
CDR3nt: TGCAGCGTTGATTTCCCGGGGGATACGCAGTATTTT
CDR3aa: CSVDFPGDTQYF

v_gene: TRBV19
abundance: few
d_gene: NA
j_gene: TRBJ2-3
CDR3nt: TGTGCCAGTAGTATTGGAGGGAGAAGTGCAGATACGCAGTATTTT
CDR3aa: CASSIGGRSADTQYF

v_gene: TRBV5-6
abundance: NA
d_gene: NA
j_gene: TRBJ2-5
CDR3nt: TGTGCCAGCATCTTAAAGGGCACCTATGGGGAGACCCAGTACTTC
CDR3aa: CASILKGTYGETQYF

v_gene: TRBV7-8
abundance: NA
d_gene: NA
j_gene: TRBJ2-7
CDR3nt: TGTGCCAGCAGCTTAGGGATCGAGCAGTACTTC
CDR3aa: CASSLGIEQYF

v_gene: TRBV28
abundance: NA
d_gene: NA
j_gene: TRBJ1-2
CDR3nt: TGTGCCAGCAAGAGTTATAACTATGGCTACACCTTC
CDR3aa: CASKSYNYGYTF

v_gene: TRBV27
abundance: NA
d_gene: NA
j_gene: TRBJ1-5
CDR3nt: TGTGCCAGCAGTTTAAGTCCCCGTCAGAATCAGCCCCAGCATTTT
CDR3aa: CASSLSPRQNQPQHF

v_gene: TRBV4-2
abundance: few
d_gene: NA
j_gene: TRBJ1-4
CDR3nt: TGTGCCAGCAGCCTACAGACAAACAATGAAAAACTGTTTTTT
CDR3aa: CASSLQTNNEKLFF

v_gene: TRBV30
abundance: NA
d_gene: NA
j_gene: TRBJ1-4
CDR3nt: TGTGCCTGGAGCCAGGAAAAACTGTTTTTT
CDR3aa: CAWSQEKLFF

v_gene: TRBV29-1
abundance: NA
d_gene: NA
j_gene: TRBJ2-7
CDR3nt: TGCAGCGTTTGGACAGCCTACGAGCAGTACTTC
CDR3aa: CSVWTAYEQYF

v_gene: TRBV2
abundance: NA
d_gene: TRBD1
j_gene: TRBJ1-2
CDR3nt: TGTGCCAGCAGGGACAGGGCAGATGGCTACACCTTC
CDR3aa: CASRDRADGYTF

v_gene: TRBV7-3
abundance: NA
d_gene: NA
j_gene: TRBJ2-5
CDR3nt: TGTGCCAGCAGCTTAGGGATAGGACTGCAAGAGACCCAGTACTTC
CDR3aa: CASSLGIGLQETQYF

v_gene: TRBV11-2
abundance: once
d_gene: TRBD1
j_gene: TRBJ2-2
CDR3nt: TGTGCCAGCAGCTTAGGTAGAGGGACAGGGGGATCCGGGGAGCTGTTTTTT
CDR3aa: CASSLGRGTGGSGELFF

v_gene: TRBV28
abundance: NA
d_gene: NA
j_gene: TRBJ1-6
CDR3nt: TGTGCCAGCATGGGTTACGGGGATTCACCCCTCCACTTT
CDR3aa: CASMGYGDSPLHF

v_gene: TRBV7-3
abundance: NA
d_gene: NA
j_gene: TRBJ2-3
CDR3nt: TGTGCCAGCAGCCCCGGACCGCGTGATACGCAGTATTTT
CDR3aa: CASSPGPRDTQYF

v_gene: TRBV30
abundance: NA
d_gene: NA
j_gene: TRBJ1-3
CDR3nt: TGTGCCTTACAGGCTTTCTCTGGAAACACCATATATTTT
CDR3aa: CALQAFSGNTIYF

v_gene: TRBV30
abundance: NA
d_gene: NA
j_gene: TRBJ1-3
CDR3nt: TGTGCCTGGACAGGGGCCGGAAACACCATATATTTT
CDR3aa: CAWTGAGNTIYF

v_gene: TRBV9
abundance: NA
d_gene: NA
j_gene: TRBJ2-2
CDR3nt: TGTGCCAGCAGCATCGGGACTACCGGGGAGCTGTTTTTT
CDR3aa: CASSIGTTGELFF

v_gene: TRBV5-4
abundance: NA
d_gene: TRBD1
j_gene: TRBJ1-1
CDR3nt: TGTGCCAGCAGCTTATCGACAGGGTTAATGAACACTGAAGCTTTCTTT
CDR3aa: CASSLSTGLMNTEAFF

v_gene: TRBV25-1
abundance: NA
d_gene: NA
j_gene: TRBJ1-1
CDR3nt: TGTGCCAGCAAGGAGATCACTGAAGCTTTCTTT
CDR3aa: CASKEITEAFF

v_gene: TRBV10-1
abundance: few
d_gene: NA
j_gene: TRBJ2-3
CDR3nt: TGCGCCAGCAGTGAGTTTCGGGTTACCACAGATACGCAGTATTTT
CDR3aa: CASSEFRVTTDTQYF

v_gene: TRBV11-2
abundance: NA
d_gene: NA
j_gene: TRBJ1-2
CDR3nt: TGTGCCAGCAGCTCATTTGGTCAGCGCGGCTACACCTTC
CDR3aa: CASSSFGQRGYTF

v_gene: TRBV18
abundance: few
d_gene: NA
j_gene: TRBJ1-5
CDR3nt: TGTGCCAGCTCCCCTTCAGGGCGGAGCAATCAGCCCCAGCATTTT
CDR3aa: CASSPSGRSNQPQHF

v_gene: TRBV19
abundance: NA
d_gene: NA
j_gene: TRBJ2-1
CDR3nt: TGTGCCAGTAGTATAAGTAATGGGGCTTACAATGAGCAGTTCTTC
CDR3aa: CASSISNGAYNEQFF

v_gene: TRBV5-1
abundance: NA
d_gene: NA
j_gene: TRBJ2-5
CDR3nt: TGCGCCAGCAGCCCACAGGGGGGGCAAGAGACCCAGTACTTC
CDR3aa: CASSPQGGQETQYF

v_gene: TRBV19
abundance: few
d_gene: NA
j_gene: TRBJ1-5
CDR3nt: TGTGCCAGTTTTCACAGGGATAATCAGCCCCAGCATTTT
CDR3aa: CASFHRDNQPQHF

v_gene: TRBV2
abundance: NA
d_gene: NA
j_gene: TRBJ2-7
CDR3nt: TGTGCCAGCAGTGTTCTCGCGGTAGGGGCCTACGGGCAGTACTTC
CDR3aa: CASSVLAVGAYGQYF

v_gene: TRBV15
abundance: NA
d_gene: NA
j_gene: TRBJ2-1
CDR3nt: TGTGCCACCAGCCCGGGACCACCAGACAATGAGCAGTTCTTC
CDR3aa: CATSPGPPDNEQFF

v_gene: TRBV28
abundance: NA
d_gene: TRBD1
j_gene: TRBJ1-3
CDR3nt: TGTGCCAGCAGTTTGGGGGGACAGGAGACGAACACCATATATTTT
CDR3aa: CASSLGGQETNTIYF

v_gene: TRBV7-2
abundance: NA
d_gene: TRBD1
j_gene: TRBJ1-1
CDR3nt: TGTGCCAGCAGCTTAAGGGGGGGGACAGCAACCCCTGGGGCTGAAGCTTTCTTT
CDR3aa: CASSLRGGTATPGAEAFF

v_gene: TRBV5-1
abundance: NA
d_gene: TRBD1
j_gene: TRBJ1-1
CDR3nt: TGCGCCAGCAGCTCGGGACAGGGGGCTGGAACTGAAGCTTTCTTT
CDR3aa: CASSSGQGAGTEAFF

v_gene: TRBV5-4
abundance: NA
d_gene: TRBD1
j_gene: TRBJ2-5
CDR3nt: TGTGCCAGCAGCTCTGGGACAGGGAAGCAAGAGACCCAGTACTTC
CDR3aa: CASSSGTGKQETQYF

v_gene: TRBV9
abundance: NA
d_gene: NA
j_gene: TRBJ2-1
CDR3nt: TGTGCCAGCAGCGCTGAATGGGGGACCCGGTTCTTC
CDR3aa: CASSAEWGTRFF

v_gene: TRBV5-1
abundance: NA
d_gene: NA
j_gene: TRBJ1-1
CDR3nt: TGCGCCAGCAGCTTGGGTGGGAACACTGAAGCTTTCTTT
CDR3aa: CASSLGGNTEAFF

v_gene: TRBV27
abundance: NA
d_gene: TRBD1
j_gene: TRBJ2-7
CDR3nt: TGTGCCAGCAGTTTACCTCGCAAAGGCCCGGGACAGCGTTCGTACGAGCAGTACTTC
CDR3aa: CASSLPRKGPGQRSYEQYF

v_gene: TRBV4-2
abundance: once
d_gene: NA
j_gene: TRBJ2-2
CDR3nt: TGTGCCAGCAGCCAAGCCGGGGACGCGAACACCGGGGAGCTGTTTTTT
CDR3aa: CASSQAGDANTGELFF

v_gene: TRBV10-3
abundance: NA
d_gene: NA
j_gene: TRBJ2-7
CDR3nt: TGTGCCATCAGTGAGAGGGGGGTAAGCCAAAAGGGTCACGAGCAGTACTTC
CDR3aa: CAISERGVSQKGHEQYF

v_gene: TRBV29-1
abundance: once
d_gene: NA
j_gene: TRBJ2-3
CDR3nt: TGCAGCGTTGAGCGGTACACAGATACGCAGTATTTT
CDR3aa: CSVERYTDTQYF

v_gene: TRBV29-1
abundance: NA
d_gene: NA
j_gene: TRBJ2-7
CDR3nt: TGCAGCGTTGAGGCCCGAGGGGCGTACGAGCAGTACTTC
CDR3aa: CSVEARGAYEQYF

v_gene: TRBV30
abundance: NA
d_gene: NA
j_gene: TRBJ2-3
CDR3nt: TGTGCCTGGAGTAGTGCAGATACGCAGTATTTT
CDR3aa: CAWSSADTQYF

v_gene: TRBV19
abundance: NA
d_gene: TRBD1
j_gene: TRBJ1-2
CDR3nt: TGTGCCAGTATGGGGGACAGGGTTGGCTACACCTTC
CDR3aa: CASMGDRVGYTF

v_gene: TRBV5-1
abundance: once
d_gene: TRBD2
j_gene: TRBJ2-1
CDR3nt: TGCGCCAGCAGTCCTGGACTAGCGGGAGATGAGCAGTTCTTC
CDR3aa: CASSPGLAGDEQFF

v_gene: TRBV6-5
abundance: NA
d_gene: NA
j_gene: TRBJ2-7
CDR3nt: TGTGCCAGCAGTCCACTTGACTCTTCCTACGAGCAGTACTTC
CDR3aa: CASSPLDSSYEQYF

v_gene: TRBV29-1
abundance: NA
d_gene: NA
j_gene: TRBJ2-7
CDR3nt: TGCAGCGTTGTGGACCCGCCCCACGAGCAGTACTTC
CDR3aa: CSVVDPPHEQYF

v_gene: TRBV6-5
abundance: NA
d_gene: NA
j_gene: TRBJ1-6
CDR3nt: TGTGCCAGCCGTTCGGGGACTGCTTCACCCCTCCACTTT
CDR3aa: CASRSGTASPLHF

v_gene: TRBV7-8
abundance: NA
d_gene: NA
j_gene: TRBJ1-5
CDR3nt: TGTGCCAGCAGTAACGATCAGCCCCAGCATTTT
CDR3aa: CASSNDQPQHF

v_gene: TRBV9
abundance: NA
d_gene: NA
j_gene: TRBJ1-4
CDR3nt: TGTGCCAGCAGCGCCACAGGGAGCTCACTTGAAAAACTGTTTTTT
CDR3aa: CASSATGSSLEKLFF

v_gene: TRBV21-1
abundance: NA
d_gene: NA
j_gene: TRBJ2-1
CDR3nt: TGTGCCGCGGTAGCGGGAGTCCCCGGGAGCTCCTACAATGAGCAGTTCTTC
CDR3aa: CAAVAGVPGSSYNEQFF

v_gene: TRBV5-8
abundance: NA
d_gene: NA
j_gene: TRBJ2-3
CDR3nt: TGTGCCAGCAGCTTGGCGACGCTAGGAGTAGATACGCAGTATTTT
CDR3aa: CASSLATLGVDTQYF

v_gene: TRBV6-6
abundance: few
d_gene: TRBD1
j_gene: TRBJ1-1
CDR3nt: TGTGCCAGCAGTTACTCCCGGACAGGGGGAGACACTGAAGCTTTCTTT
CDR3aa: CASSYSRTGGDTEAFF